These T cell receptor beta chains were read from a single sample in a study of T-cell memory formation after mild COVID-19. TCRdb used MiXCR to reprocess the 5' RACE reads, holding one entry per CDR3 protein. The sample shows roughly 340,000 distinct CDR3 sequences, around 20% of them seen only once. The sample was PBMCs or a T cell subset sorted from them (not recorded which). Receptors were obtained from a man between 18 and 35 years old who had mild COVID-19 (a few samples of this study predate the infection). Cell type and time point are not known. Both conserved end residues are part of each CDR3. Each record gives: J gene, clone size, V gene, D gene, CDR3 protein, CDR3 DNA. The D gene is left open where the match is weak. Expanded clones get a size class; other rows say once, few or many, or leave the size out.

J gene: TRBJ2-5
clone size: -
V gene: TRBV5-1
D gene: -
CDR3 protein: CASSPRGKVGGETQYF
CDR3 DNA: TGCGCCAGCAGCCCCCGAGGAAAGGTCGGAGGAGAGACCCAGTACTTC

J gene: TRBJ2-3
clone size: -
V gene: TRBV7-2
D gene: -
CDR3 protein: CASSNPGAGTDTQYF
CDR3 DNA: TGTGCCAGCAGCAATCCGGGGGCGGGAACAGATACGCAGTATTTT

J gene: TRBJ2-7
clone size: -
V gene: TRBV6-2/TRBV6-3
D gene: -
CDR3 protein: CASSYPPDGSTYEQYF
CDR3 DNA: TGTGCCAGCAGTTATCCACCGGACGGATCTACCTACGAGCAGTACTTC

J gene: TRBJ1-3
clone size: few
V gene: TRBV10-3
D gene: -
CDR3 protein: CAISDSLRISGNTIYF
CDR3 DNA: TGTGCCATCAGTGACTCCCTCCGAATCTCTGGAAACACCATATATTTT

J gene: TRBJ2-3
clone size: many
V gene: TRBV4-1
D gene: TRBD2
CDR3 protein: CASSPGLAGGPMDTQYF
CDR3 DNA: TGCGCCAGCAGCCCTGGACTAGCGGGGGGGCCGATGGATACGCAGTATTTT

J gene: TRBJ2-3
clone size: -
V gene: TRBV15
D gene: -
CDR3 protein: CATSRGGLADTQYF
CDR3 DNA: TGTGCCACCAGCAGAGGGGGCCTCGCAGATACGCAGTATTTT

J gene: TRBJ2-7
clone size: -
V gene: TRBV7-7
D gene: -
CDR3 protein: CASSLGFAGEGEQYF
CDR3 DNA: TGTGCCAGCAGCTTAGGATTTGCAGGGGAGGGGGAGCAGTACTTC

J gene: TRBJ1-2
clone size: -
V gene: TRBV3-1
D gene: TRBD1
CDR3 protein: CASSQVDRGYGYTF
CDR3 DNA: TGTGCCAGCAGCCAAGTAGACAGGGGCTATGGCTACACCTTC

J gene: TRBJ2-1
clone size: -
V gene: TRBV10-2
D gene: -
CDR3 protein: CASSESKVEQFF
CDR3 DNA: TGCGCCAGCAGTGAGTCGAAGGTAGAGCAGTTCTTC

J gene: TRBJ2-2
clone size: few
V gene: TRBV5-1
D gene: -
CDR3 protein: CASSLARPFANTGELFF
CDR3 DNA: TGCGCCAGCAGCTTGGCCCGGCCGTTCGCGAACACCGGGGAGCTGTTTTTT

J gene: TRBJ2-5
clone size: -
V gene: TRBV7-2
D gene: -
CDR3 protein: CASSYIGETQYF
CDR3 DNA: TGTGCCAGCAGCTACATAGGGGAGACCCAGTACTTC

J gene: TRBJ1-1
clone size: -
V gene: TRBV19
D gene: -
CDR3 protein: CASSIQASTEAFF
CDR3 DNA: TGTGCCAGTAGTATACAGGCTTCCACTGAAGCTTTCTTT

J gene: TRBJ1-1
clone size: -
V gene: TRBV4-3
D gene: -
CDR3 protein: CASSKGQGGSTEAFF
CDR3 DNA: TGCGCCAGCAGCAAAGGGCAGGGAGGTTCCACTGAAGCTTTCTTT

J gene: TRBJ2-7
clone size: -
V gene: TRBV12-3/TRBV12-4
D gene: -
CDR3 protein: CASSFLAEQYF
CDR3 DNA: TGTGCCAGCAGTTTTCTGGCCGAGCAGTACTTC

J gene: TRBJ1-2
clone size: few
V gene: TRBV4-2
D gene: TRBD1
CDR3 protein: CASSQADRESYGYTF
CDR3 DNA: TGTGCCAGCAGCCAAGCGGACAGGGAGAGCTATGGCTACACCTTC

J gene: TRBJ1-2
clone size: few
V gene: TRBV21-1
D gene: -
CDR3 protein: CASSKLRSRGYTF
CDR3 DNA: TGTGCCAGCAGCAAGTTACGGAGTCGAGGCTACACCTTC

J gene: TRBJ2-3
clone size: -
V gene: TRBV7-9
D gene: -
CDR3 protein: CASSLRTGSTDTQYF
CDR3 DNA: TGTGCCAGCAGCCTAAGGACGGGAAGCACAGATACGCAGTATTTT

J gene: TRBJ1-2
clone size: -
V gene: TRBV7-2
D gene: TRBD1
CDR3 protein: CASSQDRGLYGYTF
CDR3 DNA: TGTGCCAGCAGCCAAGACAGGGGGCTTTATGGCTACACCTTC

J gene: TRBJ2-3
clone size: -
V gene: TRBV29-1
D gene: -
CDR3 protein: CSVASGAGDTQYF
CDR3 DNA: TGCAGCGTTGCATCCGGAGCGGGAGATACGCAGTATTTT

J gene: TRBJ2-5
clone size: few
V gene: TRBV4-3
D gene: TRBD2
CDR3 protein: CASSQDRLAGGPDPQETQYF
CDR3 DNA: TGCGCCAGCAGCCAAGACAGGCTAGCGGGGGGGCCGGACCCCCAAGAGACCCAGTACTTC

J gene: TRBJ1-6
clone size: few
V gene: TRBV6-2/TRBV6-3
D gene: TRBD1
CDR3 protein: CASSYSNPGTAYNSPLHF
CDR3 DNA: TGTGCCAGCAGTTACTCGAATCCGGGGACAGCTTATAATTCACCCCTCCACTTT

J gene: TRBJ1-5
clone size: few
V gene: TRBV9
D gene: TRBD1
CDR3 protein: CASSEGAGGSNQPQHF
CDR3 DNA: TGTGCCAGCAGCGAGGGGGCAGGGGGGAGCAATCAGCCCCAGCATTTT

J gene: TRBJ1-6
clone size: few
V gene: TRBV18
D gene: -
CDR3 protein: CASSLDINSPLHF
CDR3 DNA: TGTGCCAGCTCCCTGGACATAAATTCACCCCTCCACTTT

J gene: TRBJ1-4
clone size: few
V gene: TRBV4-3
D gene: -
CDR3 protein: CASSQDLDGNEKLFF
CDR3 DNA: TGCGCCAGCAGCCAAGATTTGGACGGTAATGAAAAACTGTTTTTT

J gene: TRBJ2-7
clone size: few
V gene: TRBV7-2
D gene: -
CDR3 protein: CASRRPASGIYEQYF
CDR3 DNA: TGTGCCAGCAGACGCCCCGCGTCTGGTATTTACGAGCAGTACTTC

J gene: TRBJ2-5
clone size: once
V gene: TRBV11-2
D gene: -
CDR3 protein: CASSNPGRNWETQYF
CDR3 DNA: TGTGCCAGCAGTAATCCGGGCCGCAATTGGGAGACCCAGTACTTC

J gene: TRBJ1-3
clone size: -
V gene: TRBV20-1
D gene: -
CDR3 protein: CSASNREAGNTIYF
CDR3 DNA: TGCAGTGCTAGCAACAGGGAGGCTGGAAACACCATATATTTT

J gene: TRBJ1-3
clone size: few
V gene: TRBV5-1
D gene: -
CDR3 protein: CASSMGGDSGNTIYF
CDR3 DNA: TGCGCCAGCAGCATGGGGGGAGACTCTGGAAACACCATATATTTT

J gene: TRBJ1-2
clone size: -
V gene: TRBV2
D gene: TRBD1
CDR3 protein: CASTKTGPNYGYTF
CDR3 DNA: TGTGCCAGCACAAAGACAGGGCCCAACTATGGCTACACCTTC

J gene: TRBJ1-1
clone size: -
V gene: TRBV7-2
D gene: TRBD1
CDR3 protein: CASSDRTGGIPEAFF
CDR3 DNA: TGTGCCAGCAGCGACCGGACAGGGGGAATCCCTGAAGCTTTCTTT

J gene: TRBJ2-7
clone size: few
V gene: TRBV7-2
D gene: -
CDR3 protein: CASSLSSGAYEQYF
CDR3 DNA: TGTGCCAGCAGCTTAAGTTCGGGGGCCTACGAGCAGTACTTC

J gene: TRBJ2-1
clone size: -
V gene: TRBV9
D gene: TRBD2
CDR3 protein: CASSVGGRLAVEQFF
CDR3 DNA: TGTGCCAGCAGCGTAGGGGGGAGACTAGCCGTTGAGCAGTTCTTC

J gene: TRBJ2-7
clone size: -
V gene: TRBV2
D gene: -
CDR3 protein: CASSGGATGPPPYEQYF
CDR3 DNA: TGTGCCAGCAGTGGGGGGGCGACAGGGCCACCCCCCTACGAGCAGTACTTC

J gene: TRBJ2-4
clone size: -
V gene: TRBV7-2
D gene: -
CDR3 protein: CASSLVVGKNIQYF
CDR3 DNA: TGTGCCAGCAGCTTAGTGGTAGGGAAAAACATTCAGTACTTC

J gene: TRBJ2-3
clone size: -
V gene: TRBV18
D gene: -
CDR3 protein: CASSPWTGTRTDTQYF
CDR3 DNA: TGTGCCAGCTCACCATGGACCGGGACAAGGACAGATACGCAGTATTTT

J gene: TRBJ2-2
clone size: -
V gene: TRBV4-2
D gene: TRBD2
CDR3 protein: CASSRAGDTGELFF
CDR3 DNA: TGTGCCAGCAGTCGCGCGGGGGACACCGGGGAGCTGTTTTTT

J gene: TRBJ2-5
clone size: few
V gene: TRBV20-1
D gene: TRBD2
CDR3 protein: CSARLPTSGGETQYF
CDR3 DNA: TGCAGTGCCCGACTTCCGACTAGCGGGGGAGAGACCCAGTACTTC

J gene: TRBJ1-2
clone size: few
V gene: TRBV25-1
D gene: -
CDR3 protein: CASSEWELYGYTF
CDR3 DNA: TGTGCCAGCAGTGAATGGGAACTTTATGGCTACACCTTC

J gene: TRBJ1-1
clone size: -
V gene: TRBV18
D gene: -
CDR3 protein: CASSPVQQLNTEAFF
CDR3 DNA: TGTGCCAGCTCACCCGTACAACAACTGAACACTGAAGCTTTCTTT

J gene: TRBJ2-3
clone size: few
V gene: TRBV29-1
D gene: -
CDR3 protein: CSANGQKPFSDTQYF
CDR3 DNA: TGCAGCGCAAACGGACAAAAGCCTTTCTCGGATACGCAGTATTTT

J gene: TRBJ2-3
clone size: many
V gene: TRBV7-2
D gene: TRBD2
CDR3 protein: CASSLISGGTDTQYF
CDR3 DNA: TGTGCCAGCAGCTTAATATCGGGGGGGACAGATACGCAGTATTTT

J gene: TRBJ1-2
clone size: -
V gene: TRBV12-3/TRBV12-4
D gene: -
CDR3 protein: CASSRQYGYTF
CDR3 DNA: TGTGCCAGCAGCCGACAGTATGGCTACACCTTC

J gene: TRBJ2-3
clone size: few
V gene: TRBV5-1
D gene: TRBD1
CDR3 protein: CASSLATGDGETQYF
CDR3 DNA: TGCGCCAGCAGCTTGGCTACAGGGGACGGTGAGACGCAGTATTTT

J gene: TRBJ2-1
clone size: few
V gene: TRBV5-6
D gene: -
CDR3 protein: CASRQAGPNSYNEQFF
CDR3 DNA: TGTGCCAGCCGACAGGCCGGACCTAACTCCTACAATGAGCAGTTCTTC

J gene: TRBJ2-7
clone size: -
V gene: TRBV20-1
D gene: -
CDR3 protein: CSARGGSYEQYF
CDR3 DNA: TGCAGTGCTAGAGGGGGGTCCTACGAGCAGTACTTC

J gene: TRBJ1-4
clone size: -
V gene: TRBV6-5
D gene: -
CDR3 protein: CASSLPGEEKLFF
CDR3 DNA: TGTGCCAGCAGTTTACCGGGAGAGGAAAAACTGTTTTTT

J gene: TRBJ2-7
clone size: -
V gene: TRBV10-3
D gene: -
CDR3 protein: CAISESGGGSSYEQYF
CDR3 DNA: TGTGCCATCAGTGAGTCTGGCGGTGGAAGCTCCTACGAGCAGTACTTC

J gene: TRBJ1-1
clone size: -
V gene: TRBV21-1
D gene: -
CDR3 protein: CASSDHGTPGAEAFF
CDR3 DNA: TGTGCCAGCAGCGACCACGGGACCCCGGGGGCTGAAGCTTTCTTT

J gene: TRBJ1-3
clone size: -
V gene: TRBV7-2
D gene: -
CDR3 protein: CASSFFRISGNTIYF
CDR3 DNA: TGTGCCAGCAGCTTTTTCAGGATCTCTGGAAACACCATATATTTT

J gene: TRBJ1-4
clone size: few
V gene: TRBV6-6
D gene: -
CDR3 protein: CASSATGGTNEKLFF
CDR3 DNA: TGTGCCAGCAGTGCCACAGGCGGGACTAATGAAAAACTGTTTTTT

J gene: TRBJ1-3
clone size: -
V gene: TRBV4-3
D gene: -
CDR3 protein: CASSQDTRGSGNTIYF
CDR3 DNA: TGCGCCAGCAGCCAAGATACCAGGGGCTCTGGAAACACCATATATTTT

J gene: TRBJ2-2
clone size: -
V gene: TRBV7-9
D gene: TRBD2
CDR3 protein: CASSFPSGGATGELFF
CDR3 DNA: TGTGCCAGCAGCTTCCCTAGCGGGGGGGCCACCGGGGAGCTGTTTTTT

J gene: TRBJ2-3
clone size: many
V gene: TRBV4-3
D gene: TRBD1
CDR3 protein: CASSHRQGQADTQYF
CDR3 DNA: TGCGCCAGCAGCCATAGACAGGGGCAGGCAGATACGCAGTATTTT

J gene: TRBJ1-6
clone size: -
V gene: TRBV6-1
D gene: TRBD1
CDR3 protein: CASSGQGLTGSNSPLHF
CDR3 DNA: TGTGCCAGCAGTGGACAGGGGCTGACCGGATCTAATTCACCCCTCCACTTT

J gene: TRBJ2-3
clone size: -
V gene: TRBV5-1
D gene: -
CDR3 protein: CASIRDSTTDTQYF
CDR3 DNA: TGCGCCAGCATCCGAGACAGCACCACAGATACGCAGTATTTT

J gene: TRBJ2-1
clone size: few
V gene: TRBV20-1
D gene: -
CDR3 protein: CSARVWGARDEQFF
CDR3 DNA: TGCAGTGCTAGAGTTTGGGGGGCAAGGGATGAGCAGTTCTTC

J gene: TRBJ1-2
clone size: -
V gene: TRBV7-9
D gene: -
CDR3 protein: CASSLNRGQNYGYTF
CDR3 DNA: TGTGCCAGCAGCTTAAATAGGGGCCAGAACTATGGCTACACCTTC

J gene: TRBJ1-4
clone size: few
V gene: TRBV3-1
D gene: -
CDR3 protein: CASSQKGIDEKLFF
CDR3 DNA: TGTGCCAGCAGCCAAAAAGGGATCGATGAAAAACTGTTTTTT

J gene: TRBJ2-3
clone size: once
V gene: TRBV2
D gene: -
CDR3 protein: CASSADSGDTQYF
CDR3 DNA: TGTGCCAGCAGTGCGGACTCTGGGGATACGCAGTATTTT